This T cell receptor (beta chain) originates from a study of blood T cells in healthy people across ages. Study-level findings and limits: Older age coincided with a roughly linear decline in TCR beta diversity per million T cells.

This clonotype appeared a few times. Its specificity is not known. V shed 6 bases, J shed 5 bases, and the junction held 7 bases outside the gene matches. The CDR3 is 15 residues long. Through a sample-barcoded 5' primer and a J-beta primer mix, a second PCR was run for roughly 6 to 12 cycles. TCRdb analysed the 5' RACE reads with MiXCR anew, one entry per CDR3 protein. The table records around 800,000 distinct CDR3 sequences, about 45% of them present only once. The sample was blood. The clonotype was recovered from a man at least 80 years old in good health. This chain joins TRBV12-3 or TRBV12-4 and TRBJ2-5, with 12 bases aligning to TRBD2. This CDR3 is CASSWTSGIKETQYF. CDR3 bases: TGTGCCAGCAGCTGGACTAGCGGGATAAAGGAGACCCAGTACTTC.